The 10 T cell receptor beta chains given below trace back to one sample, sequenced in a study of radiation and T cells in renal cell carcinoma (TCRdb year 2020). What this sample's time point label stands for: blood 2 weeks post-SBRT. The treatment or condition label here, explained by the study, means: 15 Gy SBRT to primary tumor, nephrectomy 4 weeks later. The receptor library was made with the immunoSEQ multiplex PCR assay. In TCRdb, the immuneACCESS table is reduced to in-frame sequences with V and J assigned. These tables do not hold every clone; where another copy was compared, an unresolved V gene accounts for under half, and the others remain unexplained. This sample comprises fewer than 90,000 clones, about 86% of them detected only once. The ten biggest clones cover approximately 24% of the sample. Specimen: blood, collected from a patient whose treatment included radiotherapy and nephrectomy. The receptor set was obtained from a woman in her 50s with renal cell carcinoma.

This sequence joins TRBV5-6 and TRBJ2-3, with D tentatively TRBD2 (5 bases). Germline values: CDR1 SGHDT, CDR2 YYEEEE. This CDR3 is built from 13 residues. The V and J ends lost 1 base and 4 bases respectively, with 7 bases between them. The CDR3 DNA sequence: TGTGCCAGCAGCTTGCGGGGTCCAGATACGCAGTATTTT. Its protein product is CASSLRGPDTQYF.

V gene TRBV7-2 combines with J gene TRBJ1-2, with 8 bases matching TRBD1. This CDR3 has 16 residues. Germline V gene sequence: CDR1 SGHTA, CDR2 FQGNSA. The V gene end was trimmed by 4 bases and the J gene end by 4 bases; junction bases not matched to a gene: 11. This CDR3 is CASSSIQGGEVYGYTF. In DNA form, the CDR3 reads TGTGCCAGCAGCTCCATACAGGGGGGTGAAGTCTATGGCTACACCTTC.

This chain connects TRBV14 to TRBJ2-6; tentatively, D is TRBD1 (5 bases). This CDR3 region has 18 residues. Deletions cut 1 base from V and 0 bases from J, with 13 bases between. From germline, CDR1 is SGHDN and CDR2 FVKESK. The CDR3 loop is CASSQGRVLNSGANVLTF. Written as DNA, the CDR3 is TGTGCCAGCAGCCAAGGCAGGGTTCTAAACTCTGGGGCCAACGTCCTGACTTTC.

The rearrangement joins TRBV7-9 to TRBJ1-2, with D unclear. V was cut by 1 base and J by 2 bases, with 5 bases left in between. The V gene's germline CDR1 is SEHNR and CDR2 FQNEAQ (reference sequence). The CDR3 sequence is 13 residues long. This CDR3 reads CASSLVGNYGYTF. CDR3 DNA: TGTGCCAGCAGCTTAGTAGGGAACTATGGCTACACCTTC.

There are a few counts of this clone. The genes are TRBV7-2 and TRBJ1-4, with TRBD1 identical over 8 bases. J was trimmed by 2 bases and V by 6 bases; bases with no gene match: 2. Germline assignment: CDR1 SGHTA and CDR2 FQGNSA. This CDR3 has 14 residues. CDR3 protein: CASRNRGTNEKLFF. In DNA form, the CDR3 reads TGTGCCAGCAGAAACAGGGGGACTAATGAAAAACTGTTTTTT.

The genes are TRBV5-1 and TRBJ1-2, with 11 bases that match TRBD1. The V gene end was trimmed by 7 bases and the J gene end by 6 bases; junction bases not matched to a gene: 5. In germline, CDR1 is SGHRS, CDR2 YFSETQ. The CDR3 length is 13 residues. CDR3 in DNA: TGCGCCAGCGGCAGGACAGGGGGCCATGGCTACACCTTC. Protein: CASGRTGGHGYTF.

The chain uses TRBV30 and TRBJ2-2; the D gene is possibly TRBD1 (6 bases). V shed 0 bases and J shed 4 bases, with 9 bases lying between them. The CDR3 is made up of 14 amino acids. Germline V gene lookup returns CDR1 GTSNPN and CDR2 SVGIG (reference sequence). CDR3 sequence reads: CAWSVKGVTGELFF. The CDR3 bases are TGTGCCTGGAGTGTAAAGGGGGTCACCGGGGAGCTGTTTTTT.

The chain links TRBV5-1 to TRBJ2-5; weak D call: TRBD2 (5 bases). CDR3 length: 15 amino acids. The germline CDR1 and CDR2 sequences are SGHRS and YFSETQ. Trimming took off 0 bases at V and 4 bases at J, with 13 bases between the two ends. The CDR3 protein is CASSLAAGGRETQYF. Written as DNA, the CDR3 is TGCGCCAGCAGCTTGGCGGCAGGAGGAAGAGAGACCCAGTACTTC.

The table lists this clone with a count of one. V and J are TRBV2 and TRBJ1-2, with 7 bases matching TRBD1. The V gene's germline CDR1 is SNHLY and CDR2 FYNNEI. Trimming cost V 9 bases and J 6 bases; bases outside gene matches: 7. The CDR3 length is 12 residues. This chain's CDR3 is CASHRGIHGYTF. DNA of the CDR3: TGTGCCAGTCACAGGGGTATTCATGGCTACACCTTC.

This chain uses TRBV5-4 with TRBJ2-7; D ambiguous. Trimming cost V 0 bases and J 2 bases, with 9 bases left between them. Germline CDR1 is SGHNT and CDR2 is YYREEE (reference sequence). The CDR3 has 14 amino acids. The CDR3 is CASSLAGLTYEQYF. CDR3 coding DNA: TGTGCCAGCAGCTTGGCTGGCCTTACCTACGAGCAGTACTTC.